These 21 T cell receptor beta chains came from one sample sequenced in a study of T cell changes during pregnancy in multiple sclerosis. Clones were sequenced by immunoSEQ multiplex PCR, and TCRdb holds only the in-frame ones, with some missing. The table lists under 45,000 clones, roughly 91% of them singletons. The material sequenced was CD4+ T cells from peripheral blood mononuclear cells, taken in the second trimester of pregnancy. These receptors all stem from a female donor in good health, enrolled as a control in a pregnancy study.

This chain links TRBV5-1 with TRBJ2-7; TRBD1 is a possible D gene (5 bases). The germline V gene has CDR1 SGHRS and CDR2 YFSETQ. The CDR3 is made up of 14 amino acids. Deletions cut 3 bases from V and 2 bases from J, with 12 bases between. In DNA form, the CDR3 reads TGCGCCAGCAGCTACTCAGGGTCCCCCTACGAGCAGTACTTC. Protein product: CASSYSGSPYEQYF.

The chain has TRBV7-2 and TRBJ2-3, with 9 bases lining up with TRBD2. This CDR3 comprises 14 residues. V shed 7 bases, J shed 2 bases, and the junction held 4 bases outside the gene matches. CDR1 and CDR2 (germline): SGHTA, FQGNSA. This CDR3 reads CASKVAGVTDTQYF. In nucleotides, the CDR3 is TGTGCCAGCAAAGTAGCGGGAGTCACAGATACGCAGTATTTT.

The rearrangement links TRBV10-3 to TRBJ2-6; 7 bases are a match to TRBD1. This CDR3 region has 14 residues. V trimming: 5 bases; J trimming: 12 bases; junction bases outside the gene matches: 10. CDR1 and CDR2 (germline): ENHRY, SYGVKD. CDR3 in amino acids: CAISLRTGSGVLTF. The CDR3 DNA reads as TGTGCCATCAGTCTTAGGACAGGCTCGGGCGTCCTGACTTTC.

The rearrangement joins TRBV5-1 to TRBJ2-5; possibly TRBD1 or TRBD2 for D (9 bases each). The J call is in doubt because the DNA end fits TRBJ2-7 better. CDR1 and CDR2 from the germline V gene are SGHRS and YFSETQ. CDR3 length equals 21 residues. For the CDR3, the DNA is TGCGCCAGCAGCCGACCTGGACAGGGGAATTATGGAGGCGGGAGGGCCAACGAGCAGTACTTC. This gives the protein CASSRPGQGNYGGGRANEQYF.

The chain employs TRBV18 and TRBJ1-3; D remains ambiguous. In germline, CDR1 is KGHSH, CDR2 LQKENI. The CDR3 runs 15 residues. Trimming took 0 bases from V and 4 from J, leaving 10 bases between them. CDR3 residues: CASSPPGRSGNTIYF. The CDR3 bases are TGTGCCAGCTCACCACCGGGGAGATCCGGAAACACCATATATTTT.

The chain joins TRBV7-2 to TRBJ1-3; the D is unclear. The ends were cut back, 3 bases at V and 2 bases at J, with 2 bases in the middle. The CDR3 runs 12 residues. CDR1 SGHTA and CDR2 FQGNSA come from the germline V gene. The CDR3: CASSFTGNTIYF. DNA of the CDR3: TGTGCCAGCAGCTTTACTGGAAACACCATATATTTT.

The chain links TRBV7-6 to TRBJ2-2, with TRBD1 matching over 8 bases. This CDR3 has 14 residues. V gave up 4 bases and J gave up 7 bases; unmatched junction bases: 5. Germline V lookup: CDR1 SGHVS, CDR2 FNYEAQ. For the CDR3, the DNA is TGTGCCAGCAGCTCCCAGGGGGCAGGCGGGGAGCTGTTTTTT. Translated, it gives CASSSQGAGGELFF.

The chain joins TRBV5-4 to TRBJ1-1; 10 nucleotides line up with TRBD1. Germline assignment: CDR1 SGHNT and CDR2 YYREEE (reference sequence). Trimming cost V 2 bases and J 0 bases; bases outside gene matches: 4. The CDR3 totals 16 residues. The CDR3 region has the DNA TGTGCCAGCAGCTTACCGGGACAGGGGATGAACACTGAAGCTTTCTTT. Translation: CASSLPGQGMNTEAFF.

V and J are TRBV5-6 and TRBJ1-3; 7 nucleotides agree with TRBD1. J gave up 4 bases and V 3 bases, and 7 bases lay outside the gene matches. Germline V gene sequence: CDR1 SGHDT, CDR2 YYEEEE. The CDR3 has 15 amino acids. CDR3 sequence: CASSSPTGMGNTIYF. CDR3 nucleotides: TGTGCCAGCAGCTCACCGACAGGGATGGGAAACACCATATATTTT.

V and J are TRBV11-2 and TRBJ2-5, with D possibly TRBD1 on 5 matching bases. CDR1 and CDR2 (germline): SGHAT, FQNNGV. There are 15 residues in the CDR3. V lost 1 base and J lost 1, with 10 bases in between. This CDR3 reads CASSLGARGQETQYF. The DNA of the CDR3 is TGTGCCAGCAGCTTAGGGGCAAGGGGCCAAGAGACCCAGTACTTC. Together with reference TRBV11-2 and TRBJ2-5, the CDR3 gives the full variable domain: EAGVAQSPRYKIIEKRQSVAFWCNPISGHATLYWYQQILGQGPKLLIQFQNNGVVDDSQLPKDRFSAERLKGVDSTLKIQPAKLEDSAVYLCASSLGARGQETQYFGPGTRLLVL.

The chain is built from TRBV5-1 and TRBJ2-1; D unresolved. The germline V and J ends were trimmed by 1 base and 6 bases, with 8 bases remaining between them. The CDR3 covers 13 residues. Germline V gene data show CDR1 as SGHRS and CDR2 as YFSETQ. The CDR3 spells CASSLNSFNEQFF. CDR3 nucleotides: TGCGCCAGCAGCTTGAATTCTTTCAATGAGCAGTTCTTC.

The chain carries TRBV5-1 and TRBJ1-5, with D possibly matching TRBD1 (5 bases). The CDR3 totals 16 residues. Trimming took off 4 bases at V and 5 bases at J, with 19 bases between the two ends. Germline loops: CDR1 SGHRS, CDR2 YFSETQ. Here the CDR3 DNA reads TGCGCCAGCAGCCCCGGATTGCTCGGGGGGGATCAGCCCCAGCATTTT. This sequence encodes CASSPGLLGGDQPQHF.

This clone showed up just once. V usage is TRBV5-4 and J usage is TRBJ1-1; 10 nucleotides agree with TRBD1. The J segment lost 8 bases and the V segment lost 1 base, leaving 8 bases of the junction unmatched. The CDR3 covers 15 residues. CDR1 is SGHNT and CDR2 is YYREEE in the germline V gene (reference sequence). CDR3 sequence: CASSLRTGGSREAFF. The CDR3 nucleotides read TGTGCCAGCAGCTTGAGGACAGGGGGTTCGCGGGAAGCTTTCTTT.

The chain has TRBV7-9 and TRBJ2-5; D is possibly TRBD2 (6 bases). Trimming left V 2 bases short and J 5 bases short, with 12 bases between. This CDR3 is built from 14 residues. Looked up from germline, CDR1 is SEHNR and CDR2 is FQNEAQ (reference sequence). In DNA, the CDR3 is TGTGCCAGCAGCTTAACTGGGGGGAGGGAGACCCAGTACTTC. Encoded protein: CASSLTGGRETQYF.

This sequence joins TRBV11-2 and TRBJ2-2; D might be TRBD2 (5 bases). The length of the CDR3 is 14 residues. The V end was cut by 0 bases, the J end by 6 bases, with 8 bases between. Germline V gives CDR1 SGHAT, CDR2 FQNNGV. The CDR3 bases are TGTGCCAGCAGCTTAGAAAGCGGAGCCGGGGAGCTGTTTTTT. As protein: CASSLESGAGELFF.

The chain links TRBV5-1 to TRBJ2-3, with no clear D. From germline, CDR1 is SGHRS and CDR2 YFSETQ. CDR3 length: 14 residues. Between the trimmed V and J ends, which lost 6 bases and 2 bases, there was a span of 13 bases. The CDR3, as DNA: TGCGCCAGCACTTGGGCAGAATACACAGATACGCAGTATTTT. The encoded protein is CASTWAEYTDTQYF.

The chain is built from TRBV2 and TRBJ2-7; D is possibly TRBD2 (5 bases). The germline gives CDR1 SNHLY, CDR2 FYNNEI. Trimming cost V 6 bases and J 3 bases, with 12 bases left between them. The CDR3 length is 13 residues. In nucleotides, the CDR3 is TGTGCCAGCAGGGCTGGACTCTTCTACGAGCAGTACTTC. Its translation is CASRAGLFYEQYF.

This sequence joins TRBV9 and TRBJ1-2; D might be TRBD1 (5 bases). Germline assignment: CDR1 SGDLS and CDR2 YYNGEE. V lost 0 bases and J 0 bases, leaving 12 bases between the germline ends. This CDR3 spans 16 amino acids. The CDR3 here is CASSVEGHPPNYGYTF. Here the CDR3 DNA reads TGTGCCAGCAGCGTAGAGGGGCACCCTCCTAACTATGGCTACACCTTC.

This chain joins TRBV5-6 and TRBJ2-1; D unclear. This CDR3 contains 16 residues. Germline V CDR1 and CDR2: SGHDT, YYEEEE. V lost 4 bases, J lost 7 bases, and 21 bases lay in between. CDR3 protein: CASSLPDLLRRNEQFF. The CDR3 region has the DNA TGTGCCAGCAGCCTACCGGATTTGCTACGGCGGAATGAGCAGTTCTTC.

The chain employs TRBV11-2 and TRBJ1-5; possible D gene TRBD1, 5 bases. V was shortened by 0 bases and J by 10 bases, with 10 bases between the two germline ends. The germline CDR1 and CDR2 sequences are SGHAT and FQNNGV. CDR3 length: 13 amino acids. The CDR3 nucleotides are TGTGCCAGCAGCTTAGAGTTAGGACAACCCCAGCATTTT. As protein: CASSLELGQPQHF.

V and J are TRBV10-3 and TRBJ2-5; weak D call: TRBD2 (7 bases). CDR3 length equals 11 residues. Germline lookup yields CDR1 ENHRY and CDR2 SYGVKD. The V and J ends lost 11 bases and 5 bases respectively, with 12 bases between them. The CDR3 sequence is CAGGGGETQYF. In nucleotides, the CDR3 is TGTGCCGGCGGGGGCGGCGAGACCCAGTACTTC.